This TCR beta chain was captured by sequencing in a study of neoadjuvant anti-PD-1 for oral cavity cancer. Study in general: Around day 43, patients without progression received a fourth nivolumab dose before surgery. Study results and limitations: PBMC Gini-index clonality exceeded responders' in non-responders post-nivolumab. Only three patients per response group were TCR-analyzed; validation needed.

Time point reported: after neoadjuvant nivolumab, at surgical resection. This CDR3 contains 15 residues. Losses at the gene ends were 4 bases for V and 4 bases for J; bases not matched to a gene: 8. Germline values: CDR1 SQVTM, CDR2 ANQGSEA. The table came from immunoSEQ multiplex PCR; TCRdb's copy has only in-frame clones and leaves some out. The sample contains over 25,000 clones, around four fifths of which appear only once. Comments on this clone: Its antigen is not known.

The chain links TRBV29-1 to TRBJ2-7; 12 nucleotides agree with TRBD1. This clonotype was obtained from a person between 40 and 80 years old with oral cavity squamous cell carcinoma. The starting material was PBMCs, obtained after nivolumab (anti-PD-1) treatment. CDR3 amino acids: CSVAGTGGFNYEQYF. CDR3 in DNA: TGCAGCGTTGCCGGGACAGGGGGCTTTAATTACGAGCAGTACTTC.